What follows are 8 T cell receptor beta chains derived from one specimen sequenced in a study of regulatory T cells in long-lasting Graves disease. The sample's time point: newly diagnosed GD, antithyroid drugs for less than 3 months. Extracted RNA from PBMCs served as the source of the TCR library. Arm-PCR of CDR3 regions and iRepertoire HTBI primers were used to build TCR beta libraries. MiXCR, run by TCRdb on the multiplex PCR reads, gives a single entry per CDR3 protein. Among fewer than 650,000 distinct CDR3 sequences listed, under 20% were seen once. A further study also used this sample, focusing on T cells in Graves' hyperthyroidism and ophthalmopathy.

The material was peripheral blood mononuclear cells (PBMCs), obtained at new diagnosis, from a patient treated with antithyroid drugs. Receptors were obtained from a woman aged 25 to 39 with Graves disease.

This clonotype was detected many times. V usage is TRBV19 and J usage is TRBJ1-1; D ambiguous. V dropped 5 bases and J dropped 1 base, with 14 bases sitting between them. The CDR3 is 15 amino acids. The germline CDR1 and CDR2 sequences are LNHDA and SQIVND (reference sequence). CDR3 nucleotides: TGTGCCAGTAGTGGGCCGGCGGTGAAGAACACTGAAGCTTTCTTT. Residues: CASSGPAVKNTEAFF.

This clonotype was found once. CDR3 loop: CASDNEYEQFF. The CDR3 nucleotides read TGTGCCAGTGACAATGAGTATGAGCAGTTCTTC. This chain uses TRBV19 with TRBJ2-1; D gene unclear. The CDR3 has 11 amino acids. V was trimmed by 8 bases and J by 8 bases, leaving 10 bases between them. The V gene's germline CDR1 is LNHDA and CDR2 SQIVND (reference sequence).

This clonotype was observed a few times. V gene TRBV10-1 combines with J gene TRBJ2-5; 11 bases map to TRBD2. V shed 5 bases and J 2 bases; nucleotides not matched to a gene: 4. The germline CDR1 and CDR2 sequences are WNHNN and SYGVQD (reference sequence). The CDR3 sequence is 15 residues long. The CDR3 DNA follows: TGCGCCAGCAGTAAGGGACTAGCGGCTCAAGAGACCCAGTACTTC. The encoded protein is CASSKGLAAQETQYF.

The table lists this clonotype with many counts. This chain connects TRBV7-9 to TRBJ2-7; 9 bases are a match to TRBD1. The junction had 10 bases not matched to a gene; V was cut back by 5 bases and J by 5 bases. The CDR3 is made up of 15 amino acids. Germline assignment: CDR1 SEHNR and CDR2 FQNEAQ (reference sequence). The CDR3 DNA reads as TGTGCCAGCAGCCCCCTGGGGACAGGGTACAACGAGCAGTACTTC. Translated: CASSPLGTGYNEQYF.

This clonotype has a count of ten or more. The chain couples TRBV20-1 to TRBJ1-1; TRBD1 is a possible D gene (5 bases). Germline V lookup: CDR1 DFQATT, CDR2 SNEGSKA (reference sequence). Trimming shortened V by 6 bases and J by 4 bases, and 12 bases separated the two germline ends. This CDR3 spans 12 amino acids. The CDR3, as DNA: TGCAGTGCCGGGGCGTTGGCCACTGAAGCTTTCTTT. Its protein is CSAGALATEAFF.

This clonotype was seen repeatedly, ten times or more. The V call is TRBV20-1, the J call TRBJ2-5; D not certain. Per germline, CDR1 DFQATT and CDR2 SNEGSKA (reference sequence). The CDR3 length is 12 residues. The V gene lost 3 bases and the J gene lost 14 bases, with 19 bases spanning the gap. The CDR3 reads CSASSPSSDSYF. DNA of the CDR3: TGCAGTGCTAGCTCTCCCAGCAGCGACTCTTACTTC.

V usage is TRBV7-2 and J usage is TRBJ2-2; TRBD2 agrees at 8 bases. The CDR3 extends over 18 amino acids. Trimming removed 1 base from V and 2 bases from J; junction bases left unmatched: 9. The germline V gene has CDR1 SGHTA and CDR2 FQGNSA. DNA for the CDR3: TGTGCCAGCAGCTTAGTCCCTACTAGCGGTTTTAACACCGGGGAGCTGTTTTTT. As protein: CASSLVPTSGFNTGELFF.

This clonotype was counted ten times or more. The rearrangement links TRBV5-6 to TRBJ2-1; possible D gene TRBD2, 6 bases. Trimming removed 7 bases from V and 0 bases from J, with 26 bases in between. Germline assignment: CDR1 SGHDT and CDR2 YYEEEE. The CDR3 loop spans 19 amino acids. The CDR3 DNA reads TGTGCCAGCCGGCCAGAAGGCGGGACGCCCCCGAGCTCCTACAATGAGCAGTTCTTC. Its protein is CASRPEGGTPPSSYNEQFF.